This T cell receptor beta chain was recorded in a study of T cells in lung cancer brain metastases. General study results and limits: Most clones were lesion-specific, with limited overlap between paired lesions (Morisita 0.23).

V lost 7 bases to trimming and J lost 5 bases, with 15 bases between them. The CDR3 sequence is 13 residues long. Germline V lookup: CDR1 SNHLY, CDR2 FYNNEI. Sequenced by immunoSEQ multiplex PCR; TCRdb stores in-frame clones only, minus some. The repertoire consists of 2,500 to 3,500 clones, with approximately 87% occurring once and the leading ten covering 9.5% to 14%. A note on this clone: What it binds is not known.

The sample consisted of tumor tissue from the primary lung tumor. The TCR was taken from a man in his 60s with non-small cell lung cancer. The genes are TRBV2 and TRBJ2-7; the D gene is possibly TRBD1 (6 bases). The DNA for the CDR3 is TGTGCCAGCATTAGGGACAACAGTGACGAGCAGTACTTC. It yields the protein CASIRDNSDEQYF. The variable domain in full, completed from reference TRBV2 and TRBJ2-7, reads EPEVTQTPSHQVTQMGQEVILRCVPISNHLYFYWYRQILGQKVEFLVSFYNNEISEKSEIFDDQFSVERPDGSNFTLKIRSTKLEDSAMYFCASIRDNSDEQYFGPGTRLTVT.